These 21 T cell receptor beta chains share one sample of origin, sequenced in a study of CD8 T cells in Susac syndrome. A quantity of about 0.5 to 1 ug RNA underwent reverse transcription using random hexamers. TCRdb reanalysed the immunoSEQ multiplex PCR reads using MiXCR and keeps one entry per CDR3 protein. The profile shows 190,000 or so distinct CDR3 sequences, about 95% of them singletons. Sequencing input: CD4+ T cells from PBMCs. These receptor sequences come from a human donor with multiple sclerosis.

The chain combines TRBV3-1 with TRBJ2-5; D is unclear. CDR1 and CDR2 from the germline V gene are LGHDT and YNNKEL (reference sequence). The V gene lost 0 bases and the J gene lost 2 bases, with 10 bases spanning the gap. The CDR3 runs 15 residues. CDR3 coding DNA: TGTGCCAGCAGCCAAGAAACATTCCGGCAAGAGACCCAGTACTTC. Translation: CASSQETFRQETQYF.

The chain has TRBV6-2 or TRBV6-3 and TRBJ2-7; 8 nucleotides align to TRBD2. The V segment lost 0 bases and the J segment 4 bases; nucleotides outside the gene matches: 8. Germline CDR1 and CDR2: MNHEY and SVGEGT. The CDR3 is made up of 16 amino acids. The CDR3 region has the DNA TGTGCCAGCAGTTACTCCACCGGACTAGCTAATTACGAGCAGTACTTC. This translates into CASSYSTGLANYEQYF.

CDR3 in amino acids: CASKASGDHNEQFF. As DNA, the CDR3 is TGTGCCAGCAAAGCTAGCGGGGACCACAATGAGCAGTTCTTC. The chain joins TRBV3-1 to TRBJ2-1, with 9 bases identical to TRBD2. V was clipped by 7 bases and J by 5 bases; unmatched bases: 6. This CDR3 is built from 14 residues. The germline V gene encodes CDR1 LGHDT and CDR2 YNNKEL (reference sequence).

The rearrangement joins TRBV18 to TRBJ2-3; 11 bases align to TRBD1. The CDR3 is 15 residues long. V shed 2 bases, J shed 6 bases, and the junction held 4 bases outside the gene matches. Germline CDR1 is KGHSH and CDR2 is LQKENI. CDR3 sequence reads: CASSPGQGARDTQYF. The CDR3 nucleotides read TGTGCCAGCTCACCAGGACAGGGGGCCCGGGATACGCAGTATTTT.

V gene TRBV2 combines with J gene TRBJ2-3; D ambiguous. In germline, CDR1 is SNHLY, CDR2 FYNNEI. The CDR3 extends over 12 amino acids. Between the trimmed V and J ends, which lost 6 bases and 0 bases, there was a span of 4 bases. The CDR3, as DNA: TGTGCCAGCAGGGCTAGCACAGATACGCAGTATTTT. Protein: CASRASTDTQYF.

The V call is TRBV15, the J call TRBJ2-7; the D is unclear. Germline V gene data show CDR1 as LNHNV and CDR2 as YYDKDF (reference sequence). The CDR3 contains 13 residues. V was shortened by 5 bases and J by 2 bases, with 10 bases between the two germline ends. For the CDR3, the DNA is TGTGCCACCAGCTCCCCAGGCACCTACGAGCAGTACTTC. This translates into CATSSPGTYEQYF.

The chain employs TRBV19 and TRBJ1-2; D possibly corresponds to TRBD1 (5 bases). CDR1 LNHDA and CDR2 SQIVND come from the germline V gene (reference sequence). Trimming removed 5 bases at V and 0 bases at J, with 13 bases between. The CDR3 has 15 amino acids. The CDR3 spells CASSPGTGTNYGYTF. For the CDR3, the DNA is TGTGCCAGTAGTCCGGGGACTGGTACTAACTATGGCTACACCTTC.

The chain employs TRBV30 and TRBJ2-7; D unresolved. CDR1 and CDR2 from the germline V gene are GTSNPN and SVGIG (reference sequence). With 0 bases removed from V and 0 bases from J, the gap between germline ends came to 12 bases. This CDR3 region has 15 residues. The CDR3 DNA is TGTGCCTGGAGTGTTACATACGGAAACTCCTACGAGCAGTACGTC. Its translation: CAWSVTYGNSYEQYV.

The chain has TRBV6-5 and TRBJ2-5; no reliable D call. Germline V lookup: CDR1 MNHEY, CDR2 SVGAGI. V was pared by 4 bases and J by 2 bases, with 8 bases between. The CDR3 runs 13 residues. The CDR3 is CASSSPGQETQYF. CDR3 DNA: TGTGCCAGCAGTTCCCCTGGACAAGAGACCCAGTACTTC.

The chain carries TRBV14 and TRBJ2-5; D remains unclear. Trimming pared 1 base from V and 5 bases from J, leaving 11 bases between. Germline V gene sequence: CDR1 SGHDN, CDR2 FVKESK. The CDR3 contains 14 residues. The CDR3 reads CASSQGVPGETQYF. DNA of the CDR3: TGTGCCAGCAGCCAAGGGGTCCCCGGGGAGACCCAGTACTTC.

CDR3 amino acids: CSVRDKLNTEAFF. The CDR3 DNA is TGCAGCGTCCGGGACAAATTGAACACTGAAGCTTTCTTT. J is TRBJ1-1 and V is TRBV29-1; D might be TRBD1 (6 bases). This CDR3 region has 13 residues. The germline V gene has CDR1 SQVTM and CDR2 ANQGSEA. V shed 6 bases and J shed 0 bases, with 11 bases lying between them.

The DNA of the CDR3 is TGTGCCAGCACCTCGGACAGGGCCTACGAGCAGTACGTC. Amino acids: CASTSDRAYEQYV. The rearrangement joins TRBV6-2 or TRBV6-3 to TRBJ2-7; 8 bases are shared with TRBD1. This CDR3 contains 13 residues. CDR1 is MNHEY, CDR2 SVGEGT, per germline. V shed 7 bases and J 2 bases; nucleotides not matched to a gene: 4.

The rearrangement uses TRBV3-1 and TRBJ1-4; D gene ambiguous. V lost 3 bases and J 0 bases, leaving 5 bases between the germline ends. This CDR3 is built from 14 residues. Germline lookup yields CDR1 LGHDT and CDR2 YNNKEL (reference sequence). The CDR3 here is CASSQGATNEKLFF. As DNA, the CDR3 is TGTGCCAGCAGCCAGGGTGCAACTAATGAAAAACTGTTTTTT.

This chain connects TRBV7-9 to TRBJ2-1; TRBD1 matches 12 bases. The CDR3 has 15 residues. The ends lost 7 bases at V and 8 bases at J; junction bases unmatched: 9. The V gene's germline CDR1 is SEHNR and CDR2 FQNEAQ (reference sequence). CDR3 bases: TGTGCCAGCATCTATCGGGACAGGGGGCGCGATGAGCAGTTCTTC. It yields the protein CASIYRDRGRDEQFF.

The J gene is TRBJ1-4, the V gene TRBV2; no reliable D call. Trimming removed 5 bases at V and 2 bases at J, with 15 bases between. This CDR3 region has 16 residues. Germline CDR1 and CDR2: SNHLY and FYNNEI. The CDR3 DNA reads TGTGCCAGCAGTACCGCCGACACCAGGACTAATGAAAAACTGTTTTTT. As protein: CASSTADTRTNEKLFF.

The V gene is TRBV3-1, the J gene TRBJ2-3; the D gene is possibly TRBD2 (6 bases). The V end lost 4 bases, the J end lost 4 bases, and 9 bases lay between the germline ends. The CDR3 has 13 amino acids. Germline CDR1 reads LGHDT; CDR2 reads YNNKEL (reference sequence). The CDR3 loop is CASSRLGADTQYF. In DNA, the CDR3 is TGTGCCAGCAGCCGACTAGGGGCAGATACGCAGTATTTT.

The chain carries TRBV7-2 and TRBJ1-1; D is unclear. Germline V lookup: CDR1 SGHTA, CDR2 FQGNSA. V lost 4 bases and J 8 bases, leaving 20 bases between the germline ends. CDR3 length: 15 amino acids. CDR3 loop: CASSSDGPIRGEAFF. The CDR3 DNA reads TGTGCCAGCAGCTCGGACGGACCGATTCGCGGGGAAGCTTTCTTT.

This clonotype is a singleton in its sample. V usage is TRBV9 and J usage is TRBJ1-1; tentatively, D is TRBD1 (5 bases). Trimming removed 4 bases at V and 3 bases at J, with 13 bases between. This CDR3 spans 14 amino acids. Looked up from germline, CDR1 is SGDLS and CDR2 is YYNGEE. CDR3 protein: CASSLDPGDTEAFF. The DNA of the CDR3 is TGTGCCAGCAGCCTGGACCCGGGGGACACTGAAGCTTTCTTT.

The chain links TRBV11-2 to TRBJ1-1, with D perhaps matching TRBD1 (6 bases). V lost 1 base and J lost 4, with 13 bases in between. The CDR3 runs 15 residues. The germline V gene encodes CDR1 SGHAT and CDR2 FQNNGV. As DNA, the CDR3 is TGTGCCAGCAGCTTAGGTCAGGGGTTAGGCACTGAAGCTTTCTTT. Protein product: CASSLGQGLGTEAFF.

V usage is TRBV20-1 and J usage is TRBJ1-5, with 9 bases fitting TRBD1. There are 14 residues in the CDR3. The germline V gene has CDR1 DFQATT and CDR2 SNEGSKA (reference sequence). Trimming cost V 0 bases and J 6 bases; bases outside gene matches: 3. The CDR3, as DNA: TGCAGTGCTAGAGAGGGACAGGGTGCTCAGCCCCAGCATTTT. Translated: CSAREGQGAQPQHF.

The rearrangement links TRBV10-3 to TRBJ1-2; 9 nucleotides line up with TRBD1. Per germline, CDR1 ENHRY and CDR2 SYGVKD. The CDR3 covers 14 residues. Trimming removed 6 bases from V and 7 bases from J; junction bases left unmatched: 9. Here the CDR3 DNA reads TGTGCCATCAGCGCGGGACAGGGAACCCTTGGCTACACCTTC. Translation: CAISAGQGTLGYTF.